Listed below are T cell receptor beta chains from one sample, sequenced in a study of blood T cell repertoires in COVID-19. The assay was immunoSEQ multiplex PCR, and TCRdb's table has in-frame clones only and misses some. The sample lists approximately 120,000 clones, approximately 74% occurring once. The sequencing input was peripheral blood. All receptors come from a man aged 80 or over with COVID-19, enrolled during active disease. CDR3s include the opening cysteine and the closing phenylalanine or tryptophan. D genes are given only for firm matches. A clone size is listed for some rows: how often the clone was seen (once, few, many), or a class if it is expanded.

d_gene: TRBD1; v_gene: TRBV19; abundance: -; j_gene: TRBJ1-1; CDR3nt: TGTGCCAGTTCCCAACAGGGGGTAAACACTGAAGCTTTCTTT; CDR3aa: CASSQQGVNTEAFF
d_gene: TRBD2; v_gene: TRBV5-1; abundance: -; j_gene: TRBJ2-1; CDR3nt: TGCGCCAGCAGTACACTAGCGGACTCCTACAATGAGCAGTTCTTC; CDR3aa: CASSTLADSYNEQFF
d_gene: TRBD1; v_gene: TRBV28; abundance: -; j_gene: TRBJ2-7; CDR3nt: TGTGCCAGCATGGTGAGGGACAGCCACGAGCAGTACTTC; CDR3aa: CASMVRDSHEQYF
d_gene: TRBD2; v_gene: TRBV18; abundance: -; j_gene: TRBJ2-7; CDR3nt: TGTGCCAGCTCACCCGCGGGGGGACTAGCGAGTAAGTCCGAGCAGTACTTC; CDR3aa: CASSPAGGLASKSEQYF
d_gene: -; v_gene: TRBV29-1; abundance: -; j_gene: TRBJ1-3; CDR3nt: TGCAGCGTTGACGGGTCTCAAAACACCATATATTTT; CDR3aa: CSVDGSQNTIYF
d_gene: -; v_gene: TRBV4-2; abundance: -; j_gene: TRBJ1-2; CDR3nt: TGTGCCAGCAGCCAAGCGGAGGGAGAAGGCTATGGCTACACCTTC; CDR3aa: CASSQAEGEGYGYTF
d_gene: TRBD1; v_gene: TRBV11-3; abundance: -; j_gene: TRBJ2-7; CDR3nt: TGTGCCAGCAGCATAGACCACCGGGACAGGGCTTACTACGAGCAGTACTTC; CDR3aa: CASSIDHRDRAYYEQYF
d_gene: -; v_gene: TRBV28; abundance: -; j_gene: TRBJ1-1; CDR3nt: TGTGCCAGTAGCCCGCTGTTAATGAACACTGAAGCTTTCTTT; CDR3aa: CASSPLLMNTEAFF
d_gene: -; v_gene: TRBV27; abundance: -; j_gene: TRBJ1-2; CDR3nt: TGTGCCAGCAGCCCCCCCGGGGAGGCCTATGGCTACACCTTC; CDR3aa: CASSPPGEAYGYTF
d_gene: -; v_gene: TRBV7-2; abundance: once; j_gene: TRBJ2-1; CDR3nt: TGTGCCAGCAGCCCCTGGAAGGACAGAACCTACAATGAGCAGTTCTTC; CDR3aa: CASSPWKDRTYNEQFF
d_gene: TRBD2; v_gene: TRBV7-9; abundance: -; j_gene: TRBJ2-2; CDR3nt: TGTGCCAGCAGCTTAGGGAGCGGGGGCACCGGGGAGCTGTTTTTT; CDR3aa: CASSLGSGGTGELFF
d_gene: -; v_gene: TRBV19; abundance: -; j_gene: TRBJ2-1; CDR3nt: TGTGCCAGTAGGGACAGTGTTCTCTCCTACAATGAGCAGTTCTTC; CDR3aa: CASRDSVLSYNEQFF
d_gene: -; v_gene: TRBV7-3; abundance: -; j_gene: TRBJ2-1; CDR3nt: TGTGCCAGCAGCTTGGCTGGGTACGGGAGAGCCCCTCCCTACAATGAGCAGTTCTTC; CDR3aa: CASSLAGYGRAPPYNEQFF
d_gene: TRBD2; v_gene: TRBV5-1; abundance: few; j_gene: TRBJ2-1; CDR3nt: TGCGCCAGCAGCTTGGCGGCTAGCGGGAGTTGGAATGAGCAGTTCTTC; CDR3aa: CASSLAASGSWNEQFF
d_gene: -; v_gene: TRBV5-1; abundance: -; j_gene: TRBJ1-1; CDR3nt: TGCGCCAGCAGCTTGGTAGCGGCAGGTACTGAAGCTTTCTTT; CDR3aa: CASSLVAAGTEAFF
d_gene: TRBD1; v_gene: TRBV5-1; abundance: -; j_gene: TRBJ2-3; CDR3nt: TGCGCCAGCAGTCAGGACAGGGGGCAAACAGATACGCAGTATTTT; CDR3aa: CASSQDRGQTDTQYF
d_gene: TRBD1; v_gene: TRBV6-5; abundance: -; j_gene: TRBJ1-2; CDR3nt: TGTGCCAGCACACACCGGACAGGGGGTAACTATGGCTACACCTTC; CDR3aa: CASTHRTGGNYGYTF
d_gene: TRBD1; v_gene: TRBV6-2/TRBV6-3; abundance: -; j_gene: TRBJ2-7; CDR3nt: TGTGCCAGCAGTTATGGTGGGACAGATCCTTTCTACGAGCAGTACTTC; CDR3aa: CASSYGGTDPFYEQYF
d_gene: TRBD2; v_gene: TRBV11-2; abundance: -; j_gene: TRBJ2-5; CDR3nt: TGTGCCAGCAGCTTTGGGACTAGCGGGAGCGGGGAGACCCAGTACTTC; CDR3aa: CASSFGTSGSGETQYF
d_gene: -; v_gene: TRBV28; abundance: -; j_gene: TRBJ1-6; CDR3nt: TGTGCCAGCAACCCTGGGGGACAATCATCACCCCTCCACTTT; CDR3aa: CASNPGGQSSPLHF
d_gene: -; v_gene: TRBV6-1; abundance: -; j_gene: TRBJ2-2; CDR3nt: TGTGCCAGCAGTGCCCCCGCGGGGCGAGCGGGTAACACCGGGGAGCTGTTTTTT; CDR3aa: CASSAPAGRAGNTGELFF
d_gene: -; v_gene: TRBV7-3; abundance: -; j_gene: TRBJ1-5; CDR3nt: TGTGCCAGCAGCGATCATCCCCCAAGACTCGGTCCAAGCAATCAGCCCCAGCATTTT; CDR3aa: CASSDHPPRLGPSNQPQHF
d_gene: TRBD1; v_gene: TRBV28; abundance: once; j_gene: TRBJ1-6; CDR3nt: TGTGCCAGCAGTTTCGGGAGGGGGCTTCTTTTGTCACCCCTCCACTTT; CDR3aa: CASSFGRGLLLSPLHF
d_gene: TRBD1; v_gene: TRBV19; abundance: -; j_gene: TRBJ2-7; CDR3nt: TGTGCCAGTAGTAGGTCGGGACAGGGATATTACGAGCAGTACTTC; CDR3aa: CASSRSGQGYYEQYF
d_gene: -; v_gene: TRBV30; abundance: few; j_gene: TRBJ1-5; CDR3nt: TGTGCCTGGAGTCGGTTAGATAGCAATCAGCCCCAGCATTTT; CDR3aa: CAWSRLDSNQPQHF
d_gene: -; v_gene: TRBV2; abundance: -; j_gene: TRBJ1-2; CDR3nt: TGTGCCAGCCATCCGGGGCTCGGGGGCTATGGCTACACCTTC; CDR3aa: CASHPGLGGYGYTF
d_gene: -; v_gene: TRBV15; abundance: -; j_gene: TRBJ2-1; CDR3nt: TGTGCCACCAGCAGATATCCCCCAGATGAGCAGTTCTTC; CDR3aa: CATSRYPPDEQFF
d_gene: -; v_gene: TRBV12-5; abundance: -; j_gene: TRBJ2-2; CDR3nt: TGTGCTAGTGGTTTGGGGTCCGGTTCGAACACCGGGGAGCTGTTTTTT; CDR3aa: CASGLGSGSNTGELFF
d_gene: -; v_gene: TRBV7-2; abundance: -; j_gene: TRBJ2-1; CDR3nt: TGTGCCAGCAGCTTAGAGCGGGTTGCCGGGAATGAGCAGTTCTTC; CDR3aa: CASSLERVAGNEQFF
d_gene: -; v_gene: TRBV28; abundance: -; j_gene: TRBJ2-7; CDR3nt: TGTGCCAGCAGTTTCCGGGGGATCGCCTACGAGCAGTACTTC; CDR3aa: CASSFRGIAYEQYF